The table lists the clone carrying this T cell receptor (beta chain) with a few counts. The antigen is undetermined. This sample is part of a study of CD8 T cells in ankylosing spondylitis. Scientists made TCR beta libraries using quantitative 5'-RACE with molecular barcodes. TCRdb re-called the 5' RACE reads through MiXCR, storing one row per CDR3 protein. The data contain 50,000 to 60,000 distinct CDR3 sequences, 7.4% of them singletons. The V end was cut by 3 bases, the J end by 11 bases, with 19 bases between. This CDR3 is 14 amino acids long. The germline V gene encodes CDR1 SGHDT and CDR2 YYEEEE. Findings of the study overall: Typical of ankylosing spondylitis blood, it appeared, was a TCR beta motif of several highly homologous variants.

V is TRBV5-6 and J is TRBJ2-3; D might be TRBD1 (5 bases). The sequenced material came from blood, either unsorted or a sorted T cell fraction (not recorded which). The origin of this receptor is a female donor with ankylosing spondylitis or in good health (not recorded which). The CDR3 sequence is CASSSPRQGRVQYF. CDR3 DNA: TGTGCCAGCAGCTCGCCGAGGCAGGGTCGGGTGCAGTATTTT.